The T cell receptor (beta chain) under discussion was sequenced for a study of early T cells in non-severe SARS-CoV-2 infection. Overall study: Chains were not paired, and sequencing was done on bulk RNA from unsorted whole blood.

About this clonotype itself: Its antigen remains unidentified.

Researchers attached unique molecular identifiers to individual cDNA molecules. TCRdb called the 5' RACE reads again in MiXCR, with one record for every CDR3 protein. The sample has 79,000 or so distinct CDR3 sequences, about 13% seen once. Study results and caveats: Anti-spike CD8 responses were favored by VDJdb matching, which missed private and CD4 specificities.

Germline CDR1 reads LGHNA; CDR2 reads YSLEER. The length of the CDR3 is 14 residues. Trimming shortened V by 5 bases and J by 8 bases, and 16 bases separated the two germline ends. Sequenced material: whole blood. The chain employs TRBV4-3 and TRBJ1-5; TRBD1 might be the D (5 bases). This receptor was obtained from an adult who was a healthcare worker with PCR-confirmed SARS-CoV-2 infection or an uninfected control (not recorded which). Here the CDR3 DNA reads TGCGCCAGCAGCTACCGGGACGGTGACAAGCCCCAGCATTTT. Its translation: CASSYRDGDKPQHF.